This T cell receptor beta chain is drawn from a study of blood T cell repertoires in COVID-19. As for the study in general: Sites in the United States, Italy and Spain provided acute and convalescent COVID-19 samples.

The CDR3 runs to 12 residues. V lost 2 bases and J lost 5, with 7 bases in between. Per germline, CDR1 SGHVS and CDR2 FNYEAQ. Some clones are missing from TCRdb's copy, which holds only in-frame ones; the method was immunoSEQ multiplex PCR. Of some 150,000 clones detected, 77% appear once; the ten largest clones hold about 9.4%. Sequencing was performed on peripheral blood. The receptor comes from a woman in her forties or fifties with active or convalescent COVID-19. The J gene is TRBJ2-7, the V gene TRBV7-6, with D unresolved. CDR3 sequence reads: CASSLRPDEQYF. DNA of the CDR3: TGTGCCAGCAGCTTACGTCCGGACGAGCAGTACTTC.